These 2 T cell receptor beta chains were sequenced from one sample in a study of T cells in localized non-small cell lung cancer. Clones were sequenced by immunoSEQ multiplex PCR, and TCRdb holds only the in-frame ones, with some missing. This sample has about 26,000 clones, with more than 85% found just once. Here the sequenced sample was peripheral blood, taken before any cancer treatment. The receptor source for this set is a female donor at least 60 years old with stage II squamous cell lung carcinoma.

This rearrangement joins TRBV7-9 to TRBJ1-5, with D perhaps TRBD1 (6 bases). CDR3 size: 16 residues. Per the germline V gene, CDR1 is SEHNR and CDR2 is FQNEAQ (reference sequence). Deletions cut 1 base from V and 2 bases from J, with 12 bases between. Here the CDR3 reads CASSLGPDRGNQPQHF. CDR3 DNA: TGTGCCAGCAGCTTAGGACCGGACAGAGGCAATCAGCCCCAGCATTTT.

This chain links TRBV4-1 with TRBJ1-2; no definite D call. This CDR3 comprises 11 residues. Germline CDR1 MGHRA, CDR2 YSYEKL. V was clipped by 5 bases and J by 4 bases, with 5 bases between them. The CDR3 is CASSGFYGYTF. The CDR3 nucleotides read TGCGCCAGCAGCGGCTTCTATGGCTACACCTTC.